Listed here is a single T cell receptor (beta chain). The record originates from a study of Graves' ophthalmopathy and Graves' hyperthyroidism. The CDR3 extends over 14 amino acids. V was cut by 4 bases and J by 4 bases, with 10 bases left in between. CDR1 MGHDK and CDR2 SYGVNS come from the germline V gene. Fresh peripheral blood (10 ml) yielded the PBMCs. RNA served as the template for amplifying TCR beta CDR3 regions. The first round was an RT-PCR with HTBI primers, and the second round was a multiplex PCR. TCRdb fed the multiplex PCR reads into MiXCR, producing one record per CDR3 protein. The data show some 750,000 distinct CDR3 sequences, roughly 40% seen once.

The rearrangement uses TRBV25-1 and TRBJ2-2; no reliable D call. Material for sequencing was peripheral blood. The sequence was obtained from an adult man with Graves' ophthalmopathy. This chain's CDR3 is CASSARAPTGELFF. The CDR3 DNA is TGTGCCAGCAGTGCTAGAGCGCCCACCGGGGAGCTGTTTTTT.